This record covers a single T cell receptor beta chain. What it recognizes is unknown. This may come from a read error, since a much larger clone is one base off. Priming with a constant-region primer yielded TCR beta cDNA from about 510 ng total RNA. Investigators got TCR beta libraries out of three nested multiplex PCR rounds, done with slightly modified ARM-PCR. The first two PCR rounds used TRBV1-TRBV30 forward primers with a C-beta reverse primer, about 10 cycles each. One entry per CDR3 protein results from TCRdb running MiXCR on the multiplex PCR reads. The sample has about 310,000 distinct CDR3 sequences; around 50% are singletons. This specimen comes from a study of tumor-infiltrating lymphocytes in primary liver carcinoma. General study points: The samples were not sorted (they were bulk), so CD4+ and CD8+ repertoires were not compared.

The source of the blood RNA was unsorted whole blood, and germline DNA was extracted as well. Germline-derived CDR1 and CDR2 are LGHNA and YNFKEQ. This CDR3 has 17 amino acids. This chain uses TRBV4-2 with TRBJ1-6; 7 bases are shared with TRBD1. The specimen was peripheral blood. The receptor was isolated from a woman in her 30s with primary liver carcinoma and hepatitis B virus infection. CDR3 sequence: CACSQGDLGGWESPLHF. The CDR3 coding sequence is TGTGCCTGCAGCCAAGGGGATCTAGGGGGCTGGGAATCACCCCTCCACTTT.